This T cell receptor beta chain was sequenced during a study of T-cell memory formation after mild COVID-19. The wider study: Each donor largely had its own TCR clusters.

This CDR3 spans 15 amino acids. Trimming cost V 0 bases and J 8 bases; bases outside gene matches: 9. Germline CDR1 is DFQATT and CDR2 is SNEGSKA (reference sequence). The study's findings and limits: Unconfirmed was the SARS-CoV-2 specificity of second-wave clones that peaked on day 37.

As concerns this clonotype: The antigen is unknown.

TCRdb re-called the 5' RACE reads through MiXCR, storing one row per CDR3 protein. Among 200,000 to 300,000 distinct CDR3 sequences listed, over 15% were seen once. This receptor was identified in a man aged 18 to 30 who had mild COVID-19 (a few samples of this study predate the infection). Cell type and time point are not known. V is TRBV20-1 and J is TRBJ1-4; 7 nucleotides align to TRBD1. The source material was PBMCs or a T cell subset sorted from them (not recorded which). CDR3 sequence: CSARDPGQFGEKLFF. DNA for the CDR3: TGCAGTGCTAGAGACCCGGGACAGTTTGGCGAAAAACTGTTTTTT.